This T cell receptor beta chain was sequenced during a study of cytomegalovirus exposure and HLA in healthy donors. Background on the study: One earlier analysis, a look at about 179 million T cells, found about 100 million unique TCR beta sequences.

60 Vbeta and 13 Jbeta primers were used in PCR. Produced via immunoSEQ multiplex PCR; TCRdb's table is partial and in-frame only. The sample consists of fewer than 120,000 clones, around 84% of them appearing once. Notes on the study in general: Rarity marked most TCR sequences, yet some public TCRs occurred in many donors.

These donors counted as nominally healthy when sampled, but unrecorded immune exposures were likely. Regarding this clone: What it recognizes is unknown.

CDR1 is MNHEY and CDR2 is SVGAGI in the germline V gene. V shed 6 bases and J shed 6 bases, with 12 bases lying between them. The CDR3 is made up of 13 amino acids. The sequencing input was PBMCs. The chain recombines TRBV6-5 with TRBJ1-5; D gene ambiguous. This receptor was obtained from a woman aged 30 to 39 in good health and CMV-seronegative. This CDR3 reads CASRPGSGQPQHF. In DNA, the CDR3 is TGTGCCAGCAGACCGGGGTCGGGTCAGCCCCAGCATTTT.